Listed here is a single T cell receptor (beta chain). This CDR3 is built from 15 residues. CDR1 and CDR2 (germline): SGHRS, YFSETQ. Trimming shortened V by 1 base and J by 2 bases, and 9 bases separated the two germline ends. This sample is part of a study of chemoradiotherapy in HPV16-positive cancers. Over chemoradiotherapy, repertoires were sampled more than once. Produced via immunoSEQ multiplex PCR; TCRdb's table is partial and in-frame only. The sample shows about 29,000 clones, approximately 91% of them seen only once. This sequence joins TRBV5-1 and TRBJ2-2; a possible D gene is TRBD2 (6 bases). The sample was blood, taken from a patient who underwent chemoradiotherapy. This receptor was obtained from a human donor with HPV-associated anogenital cancer. The DNA for the CDR3 is TGCGCCAGCAGCTTGATGGACTATAACACCGGGGAGCTGTTTTTT. Protein product: CASSLMDYNTGELFF.